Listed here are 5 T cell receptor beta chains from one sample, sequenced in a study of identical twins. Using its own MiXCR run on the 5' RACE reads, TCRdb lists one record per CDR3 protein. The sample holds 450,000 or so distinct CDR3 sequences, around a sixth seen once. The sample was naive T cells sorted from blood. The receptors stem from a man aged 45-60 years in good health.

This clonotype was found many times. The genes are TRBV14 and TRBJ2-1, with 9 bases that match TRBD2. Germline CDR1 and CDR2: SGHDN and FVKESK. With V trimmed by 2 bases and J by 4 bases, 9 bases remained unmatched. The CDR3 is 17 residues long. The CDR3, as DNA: TGTGCCAGCAGCCAACTTAGTAGCGGGGGACCGTACAATGAGCAGTTCTTC. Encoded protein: CASSQLSSGGPYNEQFF.

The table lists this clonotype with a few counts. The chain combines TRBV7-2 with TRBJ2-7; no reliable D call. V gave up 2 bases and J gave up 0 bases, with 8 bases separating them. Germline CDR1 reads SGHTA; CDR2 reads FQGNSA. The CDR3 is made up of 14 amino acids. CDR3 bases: TGTGCCAGCAGCTTAACAGTAAGCTCCTACGAGCAGTACTTC. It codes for CASSLTVSSYEQYF.

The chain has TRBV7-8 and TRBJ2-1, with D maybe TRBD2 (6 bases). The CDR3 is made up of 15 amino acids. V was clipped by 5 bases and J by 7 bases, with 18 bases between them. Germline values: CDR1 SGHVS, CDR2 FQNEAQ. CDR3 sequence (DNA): TGTGCCAGCAGCCCCCCGAGCGGGTGGCGGAATGAGCAGTTCTTC. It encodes CASSPPSGWRNEQFF.

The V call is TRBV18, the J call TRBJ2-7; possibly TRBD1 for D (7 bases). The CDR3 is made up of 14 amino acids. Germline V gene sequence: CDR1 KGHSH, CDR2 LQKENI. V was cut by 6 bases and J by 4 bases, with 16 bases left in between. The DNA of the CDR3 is TGTGCCAGCTCCGCAGGGGGGAGTCCTTACGAGCAGTACTTC. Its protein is CASSAGGSPYEQYF.

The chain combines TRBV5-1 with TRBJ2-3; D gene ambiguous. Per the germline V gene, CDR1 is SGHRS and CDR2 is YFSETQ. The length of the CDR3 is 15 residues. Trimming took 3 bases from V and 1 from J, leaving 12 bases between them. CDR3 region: CASSSRVRGTDTQYF. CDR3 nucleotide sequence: TGCGCCAGCAGCTCCCGGGTCCGAGGCACAGATACGCAGTATTTT.